The 17 T cell receptor beta chains in this list originate from one sample, sequenced in a study of beta chain features in type 1 diabetes. Sequenced material consisted of expressed TCRB transcripts (all of the isolated RNA was reverse transcribed). Method: immunoSEQ multiplex PCR; TCRdb's copy keeps in-frame clones and lacks some. The sample has about 150,000 clones, roughly 11% seen once; the top ten hold roughly 1.9%. Sample: central memory CD4+ T cells from blood. The receptors come from a man aged 18 to 29 in good health.

This clone was found a few times. Additional DNA sequences in this sample encode the identical CDR3. V and J are TRBV14 and TRBJ1-1, with D tentatively TRBD1 (5 bases). Trimming took 1 base from V and 0 from J, leaving 9 bases between them. The CDR3 is 15 residues long. CDR1 SGHDN and CDR2 FVKESK come from the germline V gene. Written as DNA, the CDR3 is TGTGCCAGCAGCCAAGTGGGACGTCTGAACACTGAAGCTTTCTTT. Translation: CASSQVGRLNTEAFF.

This chain joins TRBV7-2 and TRBJ2-3; no definite D call. This CDR3 is 15 amino acids long. The germline gives CDR1 SGHTA, CDR2 FQGNSA. The V and J ends lost 1 base and 3 bases respectively, with 11 bases between them. The CDR3 bases are TGTGCCAGCAGCTTAGTAAGGGTGGCGACAGATACGCAGTATTTT. It is translated as CASSLVRVATDTQYF.

V is TRBV7-2 and J is TRBJ1-4; D possibly corresponds to TRBD1 (5 bases). CDR1 and CDR2 (germline): SGHTA, FQGNSA. The CDR3 totals 14 residues. The germline V and J ends were trimmed by 5 bases and 5 bases, with 12 bases remaining between them. The CDR3 region is CASSNGTVNEKLFF. CDR3 in DNA: TGTGCCAGCAGCAATGGGACGGTGAATGAAAAACTGTTTTTT.

This chain links TRBV12-5 with TRBJ2-1, with D possibly being TRBD1 (5 bases). The germline gives CDR1 LGHNT, CDR2 FRNRAP. CDR3 length equals 13 residues. V lost 6 bases and J 9 bases, leaving 15 bases between the germline ends. In DNA, the CDR3 is TGTGCTAGTGGCCTCGCCGCCCAGGGTGAGCAGTTCTTC. Its protein product is CASGLAAQGEQFF.

J is TRBJ2-5 and V is TRBV9, with a weak D call TRBD1 (5 bases). Trimming removed 4 bases at V and 5 bases at J, with 15 bases between. CDR3 length: 14 residues. Looked up from germline, CDR1 is SGDLS and CDR2 is YYNGEE. The DNA of the CDR3 is TGTGCCAGCAGCTCCACAGGCTCGAGGGAGACCCAGTACTTC. This gives the protein CASSSTGSRETQYF.

This clone was seen only a few times. The chain has TRBV15 and TRBJ1-2; 7 bases agree with TRBD1. The germline V gene has CDR1 LNHNV and CDR2 YYDKDF (reference sequence). Losses at the gene ends were 2 bases for V and 3 bases for J; bases not matched to a gene: 6. CDR3 length equals 15 residues. The CDR3 DNA is TGTGCCACCAGCAGACCCCAGGGGGTAGACTATGGCTACACCTTC. Encoded protein: CATSRPQGVDYGYTF.

There are a few counts of this clone. CDR3 coding DNA: TGTGCCAGCAGCTTAGAACACCTTAGATACTACGAGCAGTACTTC. Translated, it gives CASSLEHLRYYEQYF. V usage is TRBV7-2 and J usage is TRBJ2-7; D gene uncertain. V lost 1 base and J lost 3, with 13 bases in between. CDR3 length equals 15 residues. Germline CDR1 reads SGHTA; CDR2 reads FQGNSA.

The DNA of the CDR3 is TGTGCCAGCAGTTCTAGCACAGATACGCAGTATTTT. Its protein product is CASSSSTDTQYF. This chain uses TRBV7-7 with TRBJ2-3; D not certain. V was shortened by 6 bases and J by 0 bases, with 4 bases between the two germline ends. Germline CDR1 SSHAT, CDR2 FNYEAQ (reference sequence). The length of the CDR3 is 12 residues.

This chain uses TRBV21-1 with TRBJ2-1; the table's D call, TRBD2, was not checked against the DNA. TRBV21-1 constitutes a pseudogene. The CDR3 is 17 amino acids. Written as DNA, the CDR3 is TGTGCCAGCAGCGCCCCAAAAGGGGCTAGCGGGATCGATGAGCAGTTCTTC. Encoded protein: CASSAPKGASGIDEQFF.

This clone has only a few counts. One base away lies a much larger clone, so this may be a sequencing read error. The chain couples TRBV7-2 to TRBJ2-5, with a weak D call TRBD2 (5 bases). Trimming removed 8 bases at V and 3 bases at J, with 10 bases between. Germline V lookup: CDR1 SGHTA, CDR2 FQGNSA. The CDR3 has 12 residues. The CDR3 here is CASGRGEETQYF. Here the CDR3 DNA reads TGTGCCAGCGGTCGGGGAGAAGAGACCCAGTACTTC.

CDR3 sequence: CASAEGAGGRGTDTQYF. The CDR3 bases are TGTGCCAGCGCGGAAGGAGCGGGAGGGCGAGGCACAGATACGCAGTATTTT. The rearrangement joins TRBV5-4 to TRBJ2-3, with 10 bases lining up with TRBD2. Germline assignment: CDR1 SGHNT and CDR2 YYREEE (reference sequence). Trimming cost V 7 bases and J 1 base; bases outside gene matches: 12. This CDR3 has 17 residues.

This clone has just a few counts. The chain recombines TRBV29-1 with TRBJ2-5, with TRBD2 matching 11 bases. The V gene's germline CDR1 is SQVTM and CDR2 ANQGSEA. The CDR3 contains 17 residues. V dropped 6 bases and J dropped 0; count of bases not matched to a gene: 12. CDR3: CSVGYHTSGGYQETQYF. The CDR3 bases are TGCAGCGTCGGCTATCATACTAGCGGGGGTTACCAAGAGACCCAGTACTTC.

This clone came up a few times. This sequence joins TRBV6-6 and TRBJ2-1, with no clear D. The CDR3 has 15 residues. V was trimmed by 6 bases and J by 0 bases, leaving 12 bases between them. The germline V gene encodes CDR1 MNHNY and CDR2 SVGAGI (reference sequence). For the CDR3, the DNA is TGTGCCAGCAGCCGAAGAACCAGCTCCTACAATGAGCAGTTCTTC. It yields the protein CASSRRTSSYNEQFF.

This chain joins TRBV7-3 and TRBJ2-7; D tentatively fits TRBD1 or TRBD2 (5 bases each). This CDR3 has 14 amino acids. Germline V gene sequence: CDR1 SGHTA, CDR2 FQGTGA. The V gene lost 5 bases and the J gene lost 3 bases, with 14 bases spanning the gap. CDR3 sequence (DNA): TGTGCCAGCAGCCCCACCGGGGCAGGCTACGAGCAGTACTTC. Protein: CASSPTGAGYEQYF.

This sequence joins TRBV28 and TRBJ2-4, with a possible D match to TRBD2 (5 bases). CDR1 is MDHEN and CDR2 is SYDVKM in the germline V gene. The V gene lost 3 bases and the J gene lost 9 bases, with 15 bases spanning the gap. The CDR3 length is 14 residues. The CDR3 DNA reads as TGTGCCAGCAGTTTGAAGGGAGTCTATGTCATTCAGTACTTC. Its protein is CASSLKGVYVIQYF.

The chain couples TRBV29-1 to TRBJ2-5; TRBD1 matches 8 bases. The J call may be mistaken, given a closer DNA end match to TRBJ2-7. The CDR3 is 14 residues long. The germline gives CDR1 SQVTM, CDR2 ANQGSEA. CDR3 loop: CSVEGQGAKYEQYF. CDR3 DNA: TGCAGCGTTGAAGGCCAGGGGGCCAAGTACGAGCAGTACTTC.

About this clone itself: Other DNA sequences in the sample encode the same CDR3. The chain carries TRBV18 and TRBJ2-5; D ambiguous. Germline V gene lookup returns CDR1 KGHSH and CDR2 LQKENI. Trimming shortened V by 3 bases and J by 5 bases, and 4 bases separated the two germline ends. There are 11 residues in the CDR3. CDR3 sequence (DNA): TGTGCCAGCTCACCGGGCGAGACCCAGTACTTC. Its protein product is CASSPGETQYF.